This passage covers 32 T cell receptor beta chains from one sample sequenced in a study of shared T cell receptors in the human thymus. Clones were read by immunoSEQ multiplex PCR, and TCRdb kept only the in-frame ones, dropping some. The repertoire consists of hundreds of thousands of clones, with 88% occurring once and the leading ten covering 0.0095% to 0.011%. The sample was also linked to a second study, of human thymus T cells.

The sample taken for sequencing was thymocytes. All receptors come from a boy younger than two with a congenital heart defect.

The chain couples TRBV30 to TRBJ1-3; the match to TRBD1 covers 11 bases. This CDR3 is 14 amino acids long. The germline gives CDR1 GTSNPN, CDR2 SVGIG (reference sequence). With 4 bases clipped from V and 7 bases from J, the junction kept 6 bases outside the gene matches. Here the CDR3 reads CAWKIGQGANTIYF. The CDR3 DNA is TGTGCCTGGAAAATTGGACAGGGGGCGAACACCATATATTTT.

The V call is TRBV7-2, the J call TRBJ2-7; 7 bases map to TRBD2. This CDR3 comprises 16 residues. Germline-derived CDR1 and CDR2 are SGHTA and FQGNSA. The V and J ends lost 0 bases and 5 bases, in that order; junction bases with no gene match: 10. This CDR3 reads CASSLAGGGPRDEQYF. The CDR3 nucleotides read TGTGCCAGCAGCTTAGCGGGGGGAGGGCCTCGGGACGAGCAGTACTTC.

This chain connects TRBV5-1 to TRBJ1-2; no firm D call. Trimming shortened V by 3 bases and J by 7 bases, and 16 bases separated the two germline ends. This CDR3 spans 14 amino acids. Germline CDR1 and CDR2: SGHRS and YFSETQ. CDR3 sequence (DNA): TGCGCCAGCAGCTCTCATTGGAGTACCGGTGGCTACACCTTC. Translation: CASSSHWSTGGYTF. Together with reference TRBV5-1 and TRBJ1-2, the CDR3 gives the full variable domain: KAGVTQTPRYLIKTRGQQVTLSCSPISGHRSVSWYQQTPGQGLQFLFEYFSETQRNKGNFPGRFSGRQFSNSRSEMNVSTLELGDSALYLCASSSHWSTGGYTFGSGTRLTVV.

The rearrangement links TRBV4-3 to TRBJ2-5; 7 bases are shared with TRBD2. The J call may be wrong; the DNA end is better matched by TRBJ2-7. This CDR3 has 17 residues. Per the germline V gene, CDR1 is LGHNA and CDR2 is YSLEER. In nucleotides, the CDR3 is TGCGCCAGCAGCCAAGGAGAAAGGGAGGGCCCCTCTTACGAGCAGTACTTC. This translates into CASSQGEREGPSYEQYF.

CDR3 in amino acids: CASSIRLGRAPDTQYF. The CDR3 coding sequence is TGTGCCAGCAGCATCCGTTTGGGGAGGGCCCCGGATACGCAGTATTTT. The chain has TRBV9 and TRBJ2-3; 7 nucleotides line up with TRBD2. The CDR3 contains 16 residues. With V trimmed by 4 bases and J by 6 bases, 14 bases remained unmatched. Germline CDR1 SGDLS, CDR2 YYNGEE.

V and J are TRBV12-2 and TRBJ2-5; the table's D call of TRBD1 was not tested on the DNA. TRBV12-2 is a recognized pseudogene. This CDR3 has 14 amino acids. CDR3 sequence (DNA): TGTGCAAGTCGCTCCCGGACAGCCGTGGGGACCCAGTACTTC. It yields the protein CASRSRTAVGTQYF.

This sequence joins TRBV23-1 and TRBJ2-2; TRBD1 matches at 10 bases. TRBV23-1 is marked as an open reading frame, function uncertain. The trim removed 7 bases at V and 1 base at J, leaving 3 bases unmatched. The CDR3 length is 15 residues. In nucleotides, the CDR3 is TGCGCCAGCAACTGGGACAGGGGGAACACCGGGGAGCTGTTTTTT. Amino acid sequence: CASNWDRGNTGELFF.

In DNA form, the CDR3 reads TGTGCCAGCAGCACGACGGGACTAGCGGGAGAAGTGGCCTACAATGAGCAGTTCTTC. Its protein is CASSTTGLAGEVAYNEQFF. The chain is built from TRBV5-5 and TRBJ2-1, with 14 positions matching TRBD2. The CDR3 is made up of 19 amino acids. V lost 4 bases, J lost 2 bases, and 11 bases stayed unmatched. In germline, CDR1 is SGHKS, CDR2 YYEKEE (reference sequence).

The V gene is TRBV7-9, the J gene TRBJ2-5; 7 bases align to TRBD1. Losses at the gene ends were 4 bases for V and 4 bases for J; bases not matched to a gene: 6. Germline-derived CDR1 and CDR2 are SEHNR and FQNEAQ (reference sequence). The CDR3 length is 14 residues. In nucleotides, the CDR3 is TGTGCCAGCAGCTCTGACAGGGTTGGAGAGACCCAGTACTTC. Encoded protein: CASSSDRVGETQYF.

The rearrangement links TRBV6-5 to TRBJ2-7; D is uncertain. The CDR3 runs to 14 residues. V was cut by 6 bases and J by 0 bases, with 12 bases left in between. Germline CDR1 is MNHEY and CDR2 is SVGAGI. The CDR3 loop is CASRSNTISYEQYF. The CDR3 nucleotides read TGTGCCAGCAGATCTAATACGATCTCCTACGAGCAGTACTTC.

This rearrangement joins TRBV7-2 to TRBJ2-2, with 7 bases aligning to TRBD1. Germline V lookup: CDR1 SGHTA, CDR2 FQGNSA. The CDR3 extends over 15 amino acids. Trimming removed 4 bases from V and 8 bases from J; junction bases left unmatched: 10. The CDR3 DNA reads TGTGCCAGCAGCTGCTATGGGACAGTCGGAGGGGAGCTGTTTTTT. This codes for CASSCYGTVGGELFF. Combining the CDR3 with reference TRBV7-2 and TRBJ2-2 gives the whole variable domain GAGVSQSPSNKVTEKGKDVELRCDPISGHTALYWYRQSLGQGLEFLIYFQGNSAPDKSGLPSDRFSAERTGGSVSTLTIQRTQQEDSAVYLCASSCYGTVGGELFFGEGSRLTVL.

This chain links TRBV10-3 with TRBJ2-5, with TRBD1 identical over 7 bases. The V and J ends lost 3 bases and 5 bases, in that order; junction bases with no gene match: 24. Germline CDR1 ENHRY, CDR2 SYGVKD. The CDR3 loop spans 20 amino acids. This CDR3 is CAISDVFSLADRDNSETQYF. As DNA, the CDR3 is TGTGCCATCAGTGACGTGTTCTCTTTGGCAGACAGGGACAATTCCGAGACCCAGTACTTC.

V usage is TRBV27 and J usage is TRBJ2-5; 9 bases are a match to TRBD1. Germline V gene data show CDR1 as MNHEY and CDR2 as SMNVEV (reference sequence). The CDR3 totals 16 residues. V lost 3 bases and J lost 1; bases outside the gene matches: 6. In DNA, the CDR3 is TGTGCCAGCAGTTTCCGGGACAGGGAGGCCCAAGAGACCCAGTACTTC. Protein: CASSFRDREAQETQYF.

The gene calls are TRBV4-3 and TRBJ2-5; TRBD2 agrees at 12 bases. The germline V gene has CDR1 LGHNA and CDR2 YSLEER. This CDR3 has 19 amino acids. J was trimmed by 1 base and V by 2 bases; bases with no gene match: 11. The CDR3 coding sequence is TGCGCCAGCAGCCAAAGCACTAGCGGGAGGTCATCCATCCAAGAGACCCAGTACTTC. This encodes CASSQSTSGRSSIQETQYF.

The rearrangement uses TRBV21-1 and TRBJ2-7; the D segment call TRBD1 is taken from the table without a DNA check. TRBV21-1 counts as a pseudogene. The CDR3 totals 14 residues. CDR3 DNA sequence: TGTGCCAGCAGCAAAGCCGGGACAGCCTACGAGCAGTACTTC. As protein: CASSKAGTAYEQYF.

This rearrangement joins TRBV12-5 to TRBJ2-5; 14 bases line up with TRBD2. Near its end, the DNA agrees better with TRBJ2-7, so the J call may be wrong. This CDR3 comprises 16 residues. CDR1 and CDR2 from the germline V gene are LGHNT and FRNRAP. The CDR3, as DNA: TGTGCTACCACTCGAGGGACTAGCGGGGGCCCCTACGAGCAGTACTTC. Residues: CATTRGTSGGPYEQYF.

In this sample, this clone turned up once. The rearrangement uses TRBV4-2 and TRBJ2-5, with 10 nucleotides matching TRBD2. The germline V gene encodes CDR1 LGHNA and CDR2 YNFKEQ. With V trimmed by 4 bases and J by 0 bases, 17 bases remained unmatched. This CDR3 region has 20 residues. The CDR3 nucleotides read TGTGCCAGCAGCCCCTGTGGGCTAGCGGGAGTGCTCCAGTACCAAGAGACCCAGTACTTC. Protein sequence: CASSPCGLAGVLQYQETQYF.

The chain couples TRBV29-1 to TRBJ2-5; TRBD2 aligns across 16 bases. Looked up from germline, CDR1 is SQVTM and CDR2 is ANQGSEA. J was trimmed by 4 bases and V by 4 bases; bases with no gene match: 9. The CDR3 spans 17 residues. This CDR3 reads CSVGGLAGGPFIETQYF. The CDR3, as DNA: TGCAGCGTTGGGGGACTAGCGGGAGGGCCCTTCATAGAGACCCAGTACTTC.

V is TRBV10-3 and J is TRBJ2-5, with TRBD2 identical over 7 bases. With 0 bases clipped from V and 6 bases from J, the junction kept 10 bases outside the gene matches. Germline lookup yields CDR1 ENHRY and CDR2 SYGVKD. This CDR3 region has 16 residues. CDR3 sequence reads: CAISESRDYKRQTQYF. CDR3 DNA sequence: TGTGCCATCAGTGAGTCGAGGGACTATAAAAGACAGACCCAGTACTTC.

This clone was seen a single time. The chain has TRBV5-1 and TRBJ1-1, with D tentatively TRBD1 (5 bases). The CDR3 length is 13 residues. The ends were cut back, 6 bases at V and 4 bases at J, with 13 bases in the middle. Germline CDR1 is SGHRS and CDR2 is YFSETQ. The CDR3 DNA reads TGCGCCAGCACCCCGGGGGAGCGCACTGAAGCTTTCTTT. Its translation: CASTPGERTEAFF.

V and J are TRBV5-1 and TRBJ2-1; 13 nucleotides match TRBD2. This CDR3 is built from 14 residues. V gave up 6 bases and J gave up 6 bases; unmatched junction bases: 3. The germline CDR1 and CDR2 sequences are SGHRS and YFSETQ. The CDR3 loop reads CASKGTSGANEQFF. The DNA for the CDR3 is TGCGCCAGCAAGGGGACTAGCGGGGCCAATGAGCAGTTCTTC.

The CDR3 bases are TGTGCCAGCAGCGTAAGTCGAATGGCAAACCAAGAGACCCAGTACTTC. Amino acid sequence: CASSVSRMANQETQYF. The J gene is TRBJ2-5, the V gene TRBV9; D remains ambiguous. CDR1 SGDLS and CDR2 YYNGEE come from the germline V gene. The CDR3 length is 16 residues. V dropped 1 base and J dropped 0 bases, with 13 bases sitting between them.

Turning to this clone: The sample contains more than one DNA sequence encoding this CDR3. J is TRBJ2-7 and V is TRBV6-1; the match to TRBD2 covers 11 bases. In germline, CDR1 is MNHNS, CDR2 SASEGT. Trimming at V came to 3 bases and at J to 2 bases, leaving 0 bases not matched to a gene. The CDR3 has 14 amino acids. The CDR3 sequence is CASSDSGRAYEQYF. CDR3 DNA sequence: TGTGCCAGCAGTGATAGCGGGAGGGCCTACGAGCAGTACTTC.

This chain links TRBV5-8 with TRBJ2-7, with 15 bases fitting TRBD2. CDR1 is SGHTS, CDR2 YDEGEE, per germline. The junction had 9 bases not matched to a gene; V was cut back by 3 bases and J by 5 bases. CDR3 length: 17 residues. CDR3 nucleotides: TGTGCCAGCAGCTCCAACCGGACTAGCGGGAGGGCCAACGAGCAGTACTTC. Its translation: CASSSNRTSGRANEQYF. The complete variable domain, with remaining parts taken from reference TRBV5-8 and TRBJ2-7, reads EAGVTQSPTHLIKTRGQQATLRCSPISGHTSVYWYQQALGLGLQFLLWYDEGEERNRGNFPPRFSGRQFPNYSSELNVNALELEDSALYLCASSSNRTSGRANEQYFGPGTRLTVT.

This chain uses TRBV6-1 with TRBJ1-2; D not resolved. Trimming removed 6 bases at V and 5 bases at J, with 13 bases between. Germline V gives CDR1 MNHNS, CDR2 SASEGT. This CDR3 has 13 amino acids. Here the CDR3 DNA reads TGTGCCAGCAGGGCGGGCCCGGCGTATGGCTACACCTTC. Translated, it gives CASRAGPAYGYTF.

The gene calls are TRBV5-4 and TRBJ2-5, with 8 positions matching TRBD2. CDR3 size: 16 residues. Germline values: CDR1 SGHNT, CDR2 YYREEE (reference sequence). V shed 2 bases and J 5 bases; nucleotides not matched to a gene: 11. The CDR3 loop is CASSLGAGAPGETQYF. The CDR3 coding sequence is TGTGCCAGCAGCTTAGGAGCGGGGGCGCCCGGGGAGACCCAGTACTTC.

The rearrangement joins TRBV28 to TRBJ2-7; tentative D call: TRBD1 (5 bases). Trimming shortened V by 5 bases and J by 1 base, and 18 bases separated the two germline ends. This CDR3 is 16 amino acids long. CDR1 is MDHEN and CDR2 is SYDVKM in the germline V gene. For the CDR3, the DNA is TGTGCCAGCAGTCGTAGTGGGGCGAGCTTTTCCTACGAGCAGTACTTC. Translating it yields CASSRSGASFSYEQYF.

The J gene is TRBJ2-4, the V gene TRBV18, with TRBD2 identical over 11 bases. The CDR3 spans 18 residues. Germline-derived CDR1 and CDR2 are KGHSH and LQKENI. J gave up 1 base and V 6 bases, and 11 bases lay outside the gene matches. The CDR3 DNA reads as TGTGCCAGCTCCCTACATCATCCTAGCGGGAGGGCCAAAAACATTCAGTACTTC. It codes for CASSLHHPSGRAKNIQYF.

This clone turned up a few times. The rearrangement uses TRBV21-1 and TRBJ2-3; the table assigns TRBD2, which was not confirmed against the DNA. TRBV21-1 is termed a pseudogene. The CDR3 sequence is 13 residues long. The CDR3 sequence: CASSWREPDTQYF. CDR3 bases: TGTGCCAGCAGTTGGAGGGAGCCAGATACGCAGTATTTT.

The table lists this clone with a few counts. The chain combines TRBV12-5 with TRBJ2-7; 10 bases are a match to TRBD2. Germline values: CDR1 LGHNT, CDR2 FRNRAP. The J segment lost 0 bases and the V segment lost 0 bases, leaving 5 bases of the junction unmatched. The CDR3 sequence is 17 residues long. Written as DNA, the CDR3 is TGTGCTAGTGGTTTGGTGCTAGCGGGAGATCCCTCCTACGAGCAGTACTTC. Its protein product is CASGLVLAGDPSYEQYF.

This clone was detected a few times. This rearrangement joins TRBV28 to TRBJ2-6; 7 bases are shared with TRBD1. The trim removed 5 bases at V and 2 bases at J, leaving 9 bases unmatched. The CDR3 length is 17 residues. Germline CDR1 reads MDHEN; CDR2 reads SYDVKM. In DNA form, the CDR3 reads TGTGCCAGCAGTCCCCTAACAGGGGCCACTGGGGCCAACGTCCTGACTTTC. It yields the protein CASSPLTGATGANVLTF.

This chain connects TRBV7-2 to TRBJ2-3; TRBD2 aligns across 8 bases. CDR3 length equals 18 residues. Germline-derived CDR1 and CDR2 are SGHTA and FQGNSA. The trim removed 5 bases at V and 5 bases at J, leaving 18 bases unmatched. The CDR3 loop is CASSPTTSDAVTGDTQYF. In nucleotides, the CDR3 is TGTGCCAGCAGCCCAACGACTAGCGATGCTGTTACAGGAGATACGCAGTATTTT.